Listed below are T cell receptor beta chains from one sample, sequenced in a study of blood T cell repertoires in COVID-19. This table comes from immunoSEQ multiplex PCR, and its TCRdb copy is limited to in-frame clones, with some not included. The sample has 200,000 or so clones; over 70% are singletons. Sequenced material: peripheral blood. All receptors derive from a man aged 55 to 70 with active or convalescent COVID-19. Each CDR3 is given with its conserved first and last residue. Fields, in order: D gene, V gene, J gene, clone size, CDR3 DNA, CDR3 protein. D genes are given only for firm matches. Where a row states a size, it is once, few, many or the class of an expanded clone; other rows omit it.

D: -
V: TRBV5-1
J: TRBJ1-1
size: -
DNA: TGCGCCAGCAGCCCCGGTGGGACACGTGAAGCTTTCTTT
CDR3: CASSPGGTREAFF

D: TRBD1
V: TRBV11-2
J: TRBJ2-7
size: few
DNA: TGTGCCAGCAGCTTAGATGGGGACAGGACCTACGAGCAGTACTTC
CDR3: CASSLDGDRTYEQYF

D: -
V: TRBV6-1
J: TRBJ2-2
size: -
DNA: TGTGCCAGCAGTAGTCAGTACACCGGGGAGCTGTTTTTT
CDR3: CASSSQYTGELFF

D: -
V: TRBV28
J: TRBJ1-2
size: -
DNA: TGTGCCAGCAGCCCCACTCGCCACTATGGCTACACCTTC
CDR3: CASSPTRHYGYTF

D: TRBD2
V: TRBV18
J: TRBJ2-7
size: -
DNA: TGTGCCAGCTCGCCAGGACTAGCGGGGGCCTACGAGCAGTACTTC
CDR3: CASSPGLAGAYEQYF

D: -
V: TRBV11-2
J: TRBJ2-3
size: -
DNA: TGTGCCAGCAGCCTTCAGACAGTTCGGACAGATACGCAGTATTTT
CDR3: CASSLQTVRTDTQYF

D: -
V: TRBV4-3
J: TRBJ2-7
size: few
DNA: TGCGCCAGCAGCCAAGTAAGGGGGAGGGGAGCCGAGCAGTACTTC
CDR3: CASSQVRGRGAEQYF

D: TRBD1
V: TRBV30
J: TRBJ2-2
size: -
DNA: TGTGCCTGGACTGGGGACAGGGGAATCACCGGGGAGCTGTTTTTT
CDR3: CAWTGDRGITGELFF

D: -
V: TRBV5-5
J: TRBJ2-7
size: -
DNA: TGTGCCAGCAGCTTAGGAGGGCACGAGCAGTACTTC
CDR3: CASSLGGHEQYF

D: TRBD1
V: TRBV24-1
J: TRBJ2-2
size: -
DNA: TGTGCCACCAGTTCAAACAGGGGGCGCACCGGGGAGCTGTTTTTT
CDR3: CATSSNRGRTGELFF

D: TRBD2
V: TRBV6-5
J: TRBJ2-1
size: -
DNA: TGTGCCAGCGGACTAGTCCGATCCTACAATGAGCAGTTCTTC
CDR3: CASGLVRSYNEQFF

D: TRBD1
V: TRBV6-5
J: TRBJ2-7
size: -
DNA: TGTGCCAGCAGCCCGGACAGGGCGTACGAGCAGTACTTC
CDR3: CASSPDRAYEQYF

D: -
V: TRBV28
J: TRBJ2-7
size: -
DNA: TGTGCCAGCAGTTTTTCTCCGGTGACCTACGAGCAGTACTTC
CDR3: CASSFSPVTYEQYF

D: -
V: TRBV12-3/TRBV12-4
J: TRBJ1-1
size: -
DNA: TGTGCCAGCACTCCGACAGTGAACACTGAAGCTTTCTTT
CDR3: CASTPTVNTEAFF

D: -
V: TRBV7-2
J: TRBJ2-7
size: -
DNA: TGTGCCAGCAGCTTCGGCAGGGTTACGTACGAGCAGTACTTC
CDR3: CASSFGRVTYEQYF

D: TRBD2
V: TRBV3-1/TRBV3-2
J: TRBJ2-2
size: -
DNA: TGTGCCAGCAGCCAAGGGGCCTATAGGACTAGACACACCGGGGAGCTGTTTTTT
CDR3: CASSQGAYRTRHTGELFF

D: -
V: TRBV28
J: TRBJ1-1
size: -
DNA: TGTGCCAGCAGTCTTACAGGTTTTGAAGCTTTCTTT
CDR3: CASSLTGFEAFF

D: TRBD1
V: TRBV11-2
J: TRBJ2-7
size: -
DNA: TGTGCCAGCAGCTTAGATCGACAGGGGAATGAGCAGTACTTC
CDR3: CASSLDRQGNEQYF

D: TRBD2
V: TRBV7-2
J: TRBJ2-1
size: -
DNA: TGTGCCAGCAGCGACGGGACTAGCGGATACAATGAGCAGTTCTTC
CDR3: CASSDGTSGYNEQFF

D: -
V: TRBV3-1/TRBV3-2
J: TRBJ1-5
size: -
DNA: TGTGCCAGCAGCCAGGGGGCTAGCAATCAGCCCCAGCATTTT
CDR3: CASSQGASNQPQHF

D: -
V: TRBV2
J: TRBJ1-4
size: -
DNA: TGTGCCAGCAGGGGAGGGGTCTTCAATGAAAAACTGTTTTTT
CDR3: CASRGGVFNEKLFF